What follows are 21 T cell receptor beta chains derived from one specimen sequenced in a study of CD8 T cells in Susac syndrome. When the RNA was reverse transcribed, random hexamers were used with an input of roughly 0.5 to 1 ug. Each CDR3 protein is one row after TCRdb ran MiXCR on the immunoSEQ multiplex PCR reads. The table records 300,000 or so distinct CDR3 sequences, about 91% of them present only once. The sequenced sample consisted of CD4+ T cells from PBMCs. The receptors come from a human donor with multiple sclerosis.

This sequence joins TRBV6-2 or TRBV6-3 and TRBJ1-1, with D unclear. The CDR3 is 18 residues long. CDR1 is MNHEY, CDR2 SVGEGT, per germline. Between the trimmed V and J ends, which lost 0 bases and 1 base, there was a span of 18 bases. The CDR3 nucleotides are TGTGCCAGCAGTTACTCGTTTTCACAACAGAGGGAGAACACTGAAGCTTTCTTT. Translated, it gives CASSYSFSQQRENTEAFF.

This chain's CDR3 is CASSLEGLGTDTQYF. DNA of the CDR3: TGTGCCAGCAGTTTGGAGGGACTAGGCACAGATACGCAGTATTTT. The chain carries TRBV27 and TRBJ2-3; TRBD2 matches at 8 bases. Germline CDR1 and CDR2: MNHEY and SMNVEV (reference sequence). This CDR3 comprises 15 residues. The trim removed 3 bases at V and 1 base at J, leaving 3 bases unmatched.

The chain uses TRBV20-1 and TRBJ1-5; 8 bases fit TRBD1. CDR1 and CDR2 (germline): DFQATT, SNEGSKA (reference sequence). V lost 2 bases and J lost 1; bases outside the gene matches: 10. The CDR3 is 17 residues long. Written as DNA, the CDR3 is TGCAGTGCTAGACAGTCTGCAGGGGGCCTCAGCAATCAGCCCCAGCATTTT. Translation gives CSARQSAGGLSNQPQHF.

The chain uses TRBV5-6 and TRBJ2-1; 10 bases align to TRBD2. The CDR3 has 14 amino acids. Germline V gene sequence: CDR1 SGHDT, CDR2 YYEEEE. With 5 bases clipped from V and 6 bases from J, the junction kept 5 bases outside the gene matches. The CDR3 nucleotides read TGTGCCAGCAGAATAGGACTAGCGGCCAATGAGCAGTTCTTC. Its translation: CASRIGLAANEQFF.

The rearrangement uses TRBV7-2 and TRBJ2-5; 10 bases are shared with TRBD2. Germline V lookup: CDR1 SGHTA, CDR2 FQGNSA. Trimming removed 5 bases from V and 7 bases from J; junction bases left unmatched: 10. This CDR3 has 15 residues. The CDR3 protein is CASSLGGTSVGTQYF. As DNA, the CDR3 is TGTGCCAGCAGCCTAGGGGGGACTAGCGTGGGGACCCAGTACTTC.

The sample holds a few counts of this clonotype. The V call is TRBV3-1, the J call TRBJ2-7, with a possible D match to TRBD1 (7 bases). The length of the CDR3 is 14 residues. V was trimmed by 2 bases and J by 9 bases, leaving 17 bases between them. Germline loops: CDR1 LGHDT, CDR2 YNNKEL (reference sequence). Here the CDR3 reads CASSQRRQGGWQYF. For the CDR3, the DNA is TGTGCCAGCAGCCAAAGACGACAGGGAGGTTGGCAGTACTTC.

J is TRBJ2-5 and V is TRBV6-2 or TRBV6-3; TRBD2 might be the D (5 bases). The CDR3 has 13 residues. Per the germline V gene, CDR1 is MNHEY and CDR2 is SVGEGT. Trimming cost V 7 bases and J 5 bases, with 14 bases left between them. CDR3 protein: CASTQLEFETQYF. The DNA for the CDR3 is TGTGCCAGCACCCAACTAGAGTTCGAGACCCAGTACTTC.

The J gene is TRBJ2-1, the V gene TRBV6-2 or TRBV6-3; D may match TRBD1 or TRBD2 (5 bases each). Germline V gene lookup returns CDR1 MNHEY and CDR2 SVGEGT. Deletions cut 5 bases from V and 8 bases from J, with 19 bases between. This CDR3 is built from 15 residues. The CDR3 is CASSQSGLPTDEQFF. The CDR3 nucleotides read TGTGCCAGCAGTCAGTCGGGGCTTCCGACCGATGAGCAGTTCTTC.

This clonotype came up once. The chain employs TRBV2 and TRBJ1-4; D is perhaps TRBD1 (6 bases). Deletions cut 3 bases from V and 5 bases from J, with 10 bases between. Germline CDR1 reads SNHLY; CDR2 reads FYNNEI. The CDR3 extends over 14 amino acids. The CDR3 spells CASSDRGENEKLFF. The CDR3 DNA follows: TGTGCCAGCAGTGACAGGGGAGAAAATGAAAAACTGTTTTTT.

The CDR3 sequence is CASSRRGARGLSYEQYF. The CDR3 DNA reads TGTGCCAGCAGCCGAAGGGGGGCCAGGGGGCTCTCCTACGAGCAGTACTTC. This chain links TRBV7-9 with TRBJ2-7; 8 nucleotides align to TRBD1. The ends lost 5 bases at V and 0 bases at J; junction bases unmatched: 12. Germline V gene sequence: CDR1 SEHNR, CDR2 FQNEAQ (reference sequence). The CDR3 is 17 residues long.

The chain combines TRBV13 with TRBJ2-3, with D hard to call. The V end was cut by 2 bases, the J end by 0 bases, with 3 bases between. The germline V gene encodes CDR1 PRHDT and CDR2 FYEKMQ (reference sequence). CDR3 length equals 13 residues. CDR3 sequence: CASSLSSTDTQYF. DNA for the CDR3: TGTGCCAGCAGCTTAAGTAGCACAGATACGCAGTATTTT.

V is TRBV6-5 and J is TRBJ2-1; 8 positions match TRBD2. Germline loops: CDR1 MNHEY, CDR2 SVGAGI. J was trimmed by 10 bases and V by 10 bases; bases with no gene match: 18. This CDR3 spans 15 amino acids. CDR3 DNA: TGTGCCACCCACCGGGCAACACGGGGGGGGAACGAGCAGTTCTTC. As protein: CATHRATRGGNEQFF.

The chain has TRBV30 and TRBJ2-2; perhaps D is TRBD1 or TRBD2 (5 bases each). Trimming took off 4 bases at V and 7 bases at J, with 10 bases between the two ends. The germline gives CDR1 GTSNPN, CDR2 SVGIG (reference sequence). The CDR3 runs 12 residues. This chain's CDR3 is CAWTGRFGELFF. The CDR3 nucleotides are TGTGCCTGGACGGGACGTTTCGGGGAGCTGTTTTTT.

This clonotype was seen only once. CDR3 DNA: TGTGCCAGCAGTCCCAGACTTTCGGAAGCACTCTACTATGGCTACACCTTC. Its protein product is CASSPRLSEALYYGYTF. V gene TRBV6-2 or TRBV6-3 combines with J gene TRBJ1-2; no reliable D call. CDR1 is MNHEY and CDR2 is SVGEGT in the germline V gene. V lost 5 bases and J 3 bases, leaving 22 bases between the germline ends. CDR3 length equals 17 residues.

V usage is TRBV29-1 and J usage is TRBJ2-7; weak D call: TRBD2 (5 bases). V was shortened by 3 bases and J by 2 bases, with 8 bases between the two germline ends. This CDR3 spans 12 amino acids. Germline CDR1 SQVTM, CDR2 ANQGSEA. The CDR3 DNA reads TGCAGCGTTGACGGAGGTACCTACGAGCAGTACTTC. This translates into CSVDGGTYEQYF.

The rearrangement uses TRBV10-3 and TRBJ1-1; D is undetermined. The length of the CDR3 is 13 residues. V dropped 4 bases and J dropped 4 bases, with 10 bases sitting between them. Germline CDR1 reads ENHRY; CDR2 reads SYGVKD. The CDR3 DNA reads TGTGCCATCAGTGCACGCGGAGGCACTGAAGCTTTCTTT. This codes for CAISARGGTEAFF.

The V gene is TRBV18, the J gene TRBJ1-3; D gene ambiguous. The CDR3 loop spans 17 amino acids. Germline V lookup: CDR1 KGHSH, CDR2 LQKENI. The V end lost 3 bases, the J end lost 0 bases, and 15 bases lay between the germline ends. The CDR3 sequence is CASSPLSRQSSGNTIYF. CDR3 in DNA: TGTGCCAGCTCACCTCTGAGCAGACAATCCTCTGGAAACACCATATATTTT. Drawing the rest from reference TRBV18 and TRBJ1-3, the complete variable domain is NAGVMQNPRHLVRRRGQEARLRCSPMKGHSHVYWYRQLPEEGLKFMVYLQKENIIDESGMPKERFSAEFPKEGPSILRIQQVVRGDSAAYFCASSPLSRQSSGNTIYFGEGSWLTVV.

The J gene is TRBJ2-5, the V gene TRBV20-1; D possibly corresponds to TRBD2 (5 bases). The length of the CDR3 is 13 residues. Germline V gene sequence: CDR1 DFQATT, CDR2 SNEGSKA (reference sequence). Trimming shortened V by 3 bases and J by 4 bases, and 12 bases separated the two germline ends. The CDR3 coding sequence is TGCAGTGCTAGTTTCGGGATGGGAGAGACCCAGTACTTC. Protein sequence: CSASFGMGETQYF.

The rearrangement links TRBV5-1 to TRBJ2-7, with 9 bases that match TRBD1. Per germline, CDR1 SGHRS and CDR2 YFSETQ. After removal of 0 bases from V and 5 bases from J, the junction contained 9 bases not matched to a gene. The CDR3 runs to 16 residues. The CDR3 DNA sequence: TGCGCCAGCAGCTTGGAGGGTAGGACAGGGGTAGACGAGCAGTACTTC. Translating gives CASSLEGRTGVDEQYF. Looking up the rest from reference TRBV5-1 and TRBJ2-7 gives the full variable domain: KAGVTQTPRYLIKTRGQQVTLSCSPISGHRSVSWYQQTPGQGLQFLFEYFSETQRNKGNFPGRFSGRQFSNSRSEMNVSTLELGDSALYLCASSLEGRTGVDEQYFGPGTRLTVT.

The chain carries TRBV4-1 and TRBJ2-1; 9 nucleotides match TRBD2. The CDR3 is 13 amino acids. J lost 10 bases, V lost 3 bases, and 4 bases had no gene match. Germline CDR1 and CDR2: MGHRA and YSYEKL. The CDR3 region has the DNA TGCGCCAGCAGCCACCAAGGACTAGCGGAGCAGTTCTTC. This sequence encodes CASSHQGLAEQFF.

The rearrangement joins TRBV12-3 or TRBV12-4 to TRBJ2-7; unclear D gene. V lost 6 bases to trimming and J lost 3 bases, with 18 bases between them. The CDR3 loop spans 15 amino acids. The CDR3 sequence is CASSPMAFLVYEQYF. The CDR3 DNA follows: TGTGCCAGCAGCCCTATGGCGTTTCTGGTCTACGAGCAGTACTTC.